This TCR beta chain was identified during a study of blood T cell repertoires in COVID-19. Study context: PBMCs, B-cell-depleted T cells, or T cells were the source of the cDNA or gDNA that made up the material.

Authors' processing steps: By means of reference gene primer amplification, nucleated cell counts were estimated. The repertoire was sequenced with immunoSEQ multiplex PCR; TCRdb's copy has only in-frame clones and lacks some. The V and J calls and clone size come from that table; D and trimming were worked out from the DNA. This table has about 73,000 clones, roughly 84% appearing once. The receptor's source is a human donor in a cohort sampled during active COVID-19. The sequenced material came from peripheral blood.

The CDR3 DNA reads as TGTGCCACTTCAGCGGGGGGGGATTACAATGAGCAGTTCTTC. Protein: CATSAGGDYNEQFF. The J gene is TRBJ2-1, the V gene TRBV6-5; 10 bases are shared with TRBD2. The germline V gene has CDR1 MNHEY and CDR2 SVGAGI. The CDR3 length is 14 residues. The trim removed 10 bases at V and 4 bases at J, leaving 7 bases unmatched.